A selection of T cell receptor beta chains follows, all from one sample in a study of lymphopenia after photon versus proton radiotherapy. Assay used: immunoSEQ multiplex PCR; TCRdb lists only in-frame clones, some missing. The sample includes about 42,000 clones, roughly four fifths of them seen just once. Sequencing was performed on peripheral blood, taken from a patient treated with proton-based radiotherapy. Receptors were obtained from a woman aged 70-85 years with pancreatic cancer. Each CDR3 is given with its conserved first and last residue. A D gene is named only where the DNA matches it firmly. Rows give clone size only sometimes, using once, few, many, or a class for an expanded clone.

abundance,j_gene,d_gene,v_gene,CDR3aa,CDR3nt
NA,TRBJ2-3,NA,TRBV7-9,CASSRVTGKGGITDTQYF,TGTGCCAGCAGCCGGGTTACAGGCAAAGGGGGGATCACAGATACGCAGTATTTT
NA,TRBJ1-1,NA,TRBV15,CATSLGLNTEAFF,TGTGCCACCAGCTTAGGGTTGAACACTGAAGCTTTCTTT
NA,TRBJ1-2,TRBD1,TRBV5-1,CASSLTTGKGYTF,TGCGCCAGCAGCTTGACGACAGGGAAAGGCTACACCTTC
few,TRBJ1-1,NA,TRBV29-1,CSVGKGSYTEAFF,TGCAGCGTTGGTAAGGGATCGTACACTGAAGCTTTCTTT
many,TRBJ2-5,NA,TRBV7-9,CASSLVGGTQYF,TGTGCCAGCAGCTTAGTCGGGGGGACCCAGTACTTC
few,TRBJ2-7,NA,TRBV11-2,CASSLVGGSYEQYF,TGTGCCAGCAGCTTAGTTGGGGGGTCCTACGAGCAGTACTTC
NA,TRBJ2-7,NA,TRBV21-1,CASSKKAGTAGPF,TGTGCCAGCAGCAAAAAGGCGGGGACAGCGGGACCCTTC
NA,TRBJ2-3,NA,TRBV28,CASSQGGGTSIYTQYF,TGTGCCAGCAGTCAGGGGGGCGGAACTAGCATCTATACGCAGTATTTT
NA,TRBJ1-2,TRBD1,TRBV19,CASSIGRTGGNYGYTF,TGTGCCAGTAGTATAGGGAGGACAGGAGGAAACTATGGCTACACCTTC
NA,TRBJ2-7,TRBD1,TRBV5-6,CASSTGQGANYEQYF,TGTGCCAGCAGCACGGGACAGGGGGCTAACTACGAGCAGTACTTC
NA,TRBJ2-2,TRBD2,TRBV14,CASSPGLGRGTGELFF,TGTGCCAGCAGCCCCGGACTAGGGCGGGGCACCGGGGAGCTGTTTTTT
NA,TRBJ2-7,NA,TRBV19,CASRPGTAGYEQYF,TGTGCCAGTAGGCCGGGTACCGCGGGGTACGAGCAGTACTTC
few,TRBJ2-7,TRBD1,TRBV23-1,CARARGLAYEQYF,TGCGCCAGAGCCAGGGGGCTCGCCTACGAGCAGTACTTC
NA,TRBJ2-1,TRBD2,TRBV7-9,CASSVTSGSNDEQFF,TGTGCCAGCAGCGTAACTAGCGGGAGTAACGATGAGCAGTTCTTC
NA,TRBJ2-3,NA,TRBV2,CASSEVGAGLADTQYF,TGTGCCAGCAGTGAAGTGGGGGCAGGATTGGCAGATACGCAGTATTTT
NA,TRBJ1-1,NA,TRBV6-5,CASSSNQNTEAFF,TGTGCCAGCAGTTCCAACCAAAACACTGAAGCTTTCTTT
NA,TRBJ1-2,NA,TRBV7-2,CASSLDSYGYTF,TGTGCCAGCAGCTTAGATAGTTATGGCTACACCTTC
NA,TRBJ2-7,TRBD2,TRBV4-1,CASSRSGVEQYF,TGCGCCAGCAGCCGGAGCGGGGTCGAGCAGTACTTC
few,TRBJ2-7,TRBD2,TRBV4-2,CASSQDPTSSGFYYEQYF,TGTGCCAGCAGCCAAGATCCAACTAGTAGCGGGTTCTATTACGAGCAGTACTTC
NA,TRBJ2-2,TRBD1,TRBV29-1,CSVDGQGPGELFF,TGCAGCGTTGATGGACAGGGACCCGGGGAGCTGTTTTTT
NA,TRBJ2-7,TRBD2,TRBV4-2,CASSQGISGRAGEQYF,TGTGCCAGCAGCCAAGGAATTAGCGGGAGAGCGGGCGAGCAGTACTTC
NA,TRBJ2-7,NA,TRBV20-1,CSAPDGREQYF,TGCAGTGCCCCGGACGGGAGAGAGCAGTACTTC
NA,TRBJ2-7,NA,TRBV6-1,CASSDRTGSYEQYF,TGTGCCAGCAGTGACCGAACTGGGTCCTACGAGCAGTACTTC
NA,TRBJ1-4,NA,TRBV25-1,CASSDLSGAFNEKLFF,TGTGCCAGCAGTGATCTTTCAGGGGCCTTCAATGAAAAACTGTTTTTT
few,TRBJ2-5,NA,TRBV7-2,CASSGRDGKGTQYF,TGTGCCAGCAGCGGCCGGGACGGAAAGGGGACCCAGTACTTC
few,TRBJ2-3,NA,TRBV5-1,CASSLVATTDTQYF,TGCGCCAGCAGCTTGGTGGCGACCACAGATACGCAGTATTTT
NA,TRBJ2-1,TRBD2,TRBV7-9,CASRPRLAGEVNEQFF,TGTGCCAGCAGACCGCGACTAGCGGGAGAAGTCAATGAGCAGTTCTTC
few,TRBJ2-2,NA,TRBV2,CASSRGLSVDTGELFF,TGTGCCAGCAGTCGCGGACTATCTGTAGACACCGGGGAGCTGTTTTTT
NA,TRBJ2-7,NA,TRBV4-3,CASSRQRGQGYEQYF,TGCGCCAGCAGCCGACAAAGGGGCCAGGGGTACGAGCAGTACTTC
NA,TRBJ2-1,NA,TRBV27,CASSSPDIEQFF,TGTGCCAGCAGTTCTCCCGACATTGAGCAGTTCTTC
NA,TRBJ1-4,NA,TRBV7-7,CASSLGAGSNEKLFF,TGTGCTAGCAGCTTAGGTGCTGGGAGTAATGAAAAACTGTTTTTT
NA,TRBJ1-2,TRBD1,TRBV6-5,CASRLLGQDYGYTF,TGTGCCAGCAGGTTACTTGGACAGGACTATGGCTACACCTTC
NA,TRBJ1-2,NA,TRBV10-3,CAISPDREAYGYTF,TGTGCCATCAGTCCCGACCGGGAGGCCTATGGCTACACCTTC
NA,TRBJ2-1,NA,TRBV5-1,CASSSDSTTLNEQFF,TGCGCCAGCAGTTCTGACTCGACCACGCTCAATGAGCAGTTCTTC
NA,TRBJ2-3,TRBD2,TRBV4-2,CASSPRSTSGRLGSTDTQYF,TGTGCCAGCAGCCCAAGGTCGACTAGCGGGAGGTTGGGGAGCACAGATACGCAGTATTTT
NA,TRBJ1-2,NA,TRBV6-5,CASSYKGQPRGGYTF,TGTGCCAGCAGTTACAAGGGCCAACCCCGGGGTGGCTACACCTTC
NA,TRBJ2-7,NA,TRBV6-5,CASSNGYEQYF,TGTGCCAGCAGCAACGGGTACGAGCAGTACTTC
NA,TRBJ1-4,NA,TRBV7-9,CASNSRNEKLFF,TGTGCCAGCAACAGCCGTAATGAAAAACTGTTTTTT
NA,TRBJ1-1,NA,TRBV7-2,CASSLNEGKTTEAFF,TGTGCCAGCAGCTTAAACGAGGGGAAGACCACTGAAGCTTTCTTT
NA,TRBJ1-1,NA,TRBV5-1,CASSPSQGNTEAFF,TGCGCCAGCAGCCCGTCACAGGGGAACACTGAAGCTTTCTTT
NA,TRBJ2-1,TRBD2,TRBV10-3,CAISEGTSGGRPYNEQFF,TGTGCCATCAGTGAGGGGACTAGCGGGGGCCGTCCCTACAATGAGCAGTTCTTC
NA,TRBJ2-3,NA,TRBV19,CASSIVPGVTDTQYF,TGTGCCAGTAGTATAGTTCCGGGAGTCACAGATACGCAGTATTTT
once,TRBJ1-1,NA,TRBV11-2,CASSLDRQGWSEAFF,TGTGCCAGCAGCTTAGACAGGCAGGGATGGTCTGAAGCTTTCTTT
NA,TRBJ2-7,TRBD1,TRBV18,CASSSAGTGYEQYF,TGTGCCAGCTCATCCGCCGGGACAGGGTACGAGCAGTACTTC
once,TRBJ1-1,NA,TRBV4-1,CASSQGGVTEAFF,TGCGCCAGCAGCCAAGGGGGAGTCACTGAAGCTTTCTTT
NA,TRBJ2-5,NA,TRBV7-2,CASSFLQITQYF,TGTGCCAGCAGCTTCTTACAGATCACCCAGTACTTC
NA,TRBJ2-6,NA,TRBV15,CATSRAGSGANVLTF,TGTGCCACCAGCAGAGCAGGGTCTGGGGCCAACGTCCTGACTTTC
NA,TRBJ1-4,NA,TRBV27,CASSRGQTATNEKLFF,TGTGCCAGCAGTCGTGGACAGACTGCAACTAATGAAAAACTGTTTTTT